What follows are 29 T cell receptor beta chains derived from one specimen sequenced in a study of T cell responses to AZD1222 COVID-19 vaccine. Libraries were prepared by immunoSEQ multiplex PCR; TCRdb keeps only in-frame clonotypes and omits some of them. The table lists tens of thousands of clones, approximately 86% of them singletons. The material was peripheral blood, obtained on day 0 of AZD1222 vaccination. These receptors were taken from an adult in good health.

J is TRBJ1-6 and V is TRBV7-9; TRBD1 matches 8 bases. The germline CDR1 and CDR2 sequences are SEHNR and FQNEAQ (reference sequence). The CDR3 runs 18 residues. The V segment lost 4 bases and the J segment 0 bases; nucleotides outside the gene matches: 8. The CDR3 DNA sequence: TGTGCCAGCAGCTCCGACAGGGGAACTAGCTCCTATAATTCACCCCTCCACTTT. Protein: CASSSDRGTSSYNSPLHF.

This rearrangement joins TRBV5-6 to TRBJ1-6, with 7 positions matching TRBD1. The CDR3 runs to 17 residues. Germline CDR1 is SGHDT and CDR2 is YYEEEE. V lost 7 bases and J lost 12; bases outside the gene matches: 22. The DNA for the CDR3 is TGTGCCAGCTCCGGTTTTGCTTCGAGACAGGGAGTGGGACCCCTCCACTTT. It specifies CASSGFASRQGVGPLHF.

This clone occurred once. The gene calls are TRBV5-6 and TRBJ2-6; D gene unclear. With 3 bases removed from V and 1 base from J, the gap between germline ends came to 11 bases. There are 16 residues in the CDR3. CDR1 and CDR2 from the germline V gene are SGHDT and YYEEEE. The DNA of the CDR3 is TGTGCCAGCAGCTCTGGTCTGGGTTCTGGGGCCAACGTCCTGACTTTC. Translation gives CASSSGLGSGANVLTF.

The chain joins TRBV19 to TRBJ2-2; TRBD1 matches at 8 bases. Germline V gene sequence: CDR1 LNHDA, CDR2 SQIVND (reference sequence). The CDR3 has 14 residues. V gave up 7 bases and J gave up 10 bases; unmatched junction bases: 11. Here the CDR3 DNA reads TGTGCCAGTAACTCGGCAGGGGGCCATTCGGAGCTGTTTTTT. Translated, it gives CASNSAGGHSELFF.

The chain has TRBV4-1 and TRBJ1-1; D ambiguous. The V and J ends lost 0 bases and 0 bases respectively, with 8 bases between them. The CDR3 sequence is 15 residues long. Germline CDR1 MGHRA, CDR2 YSYEKL. The CDR3 nucleotides read TGCGCCAGCAGCCAAGATCATCGGATGAACACTGAAGCTTTCTTT. Protein: CASSQDHRMNTEAFF.

The chain has TRBV20-1 and TRBJ2-7; D call uncertain. The CDR3 length is 11 residues. V lost 3 bases to trimming and J lost 7 bases, with 10 bases between them. Germline CDR1 reads DFQATT; CDR2 reads SNEGSKA (reference sequence). In DNA, the CDR3 is TGCAGTGCTAGCCCCACTGGAGAGCAGTACTTC. Translating it yields CSASPTGEQYF.

The chain combines TRBV28 with TRBJ2-2; D perhaps matches TRBD2 (6 bases). V lost 7 bases, J lost 5 bases, and 14 bases lay in between. Germline lookup yields CDR1 MDHEN and CDR2 SYDVKM. CDR3 length: 14 amino acids. CDR3 in DNA: TGTGCCAGCAAGGGGCCGGGGGAAACCGGGGAGCTGTTTTTT. Its protein is CASKGPGETGELFF.

The chain has TRBV9 and TRBJ1-4; 7 bases fit TRBD1. In germline, CDR1 is SGDLS, CDR2 YYNGEE. The CDR3 loop spans 16 amino acids. Germline trimming cut 2 bases from V and 4 bases from J; bases unmatched to any gene: 8. Written as DNA, the CDR3 is TGTGCCAGCAGCGTCGGACAGGTGGGGGTTAATGAAAAACTGTTTTTT. Protein product: CASSVGQVGVNEKLFF. Drawing the rest from reference TRBV9 and TRBJ1-4, the complete variable domain is DSGVTQTPKHLITATGQRVTLRCSPRSGDLSVYWYQQSLDQGLQFLIQYYNGEERAKGNILERFSAQQFPDLHSELNLSSLELGDSALYFCASSVGQVGVNEKLFFGSGTQLSVL.

This chain links TRBV29-1 with TRBJ2-7; D is unresolved. The CDR3 has 14 amino acids. V was cut by 7 bases and J by 2 bases, with 18 bases left in between. Germline V gene sequence: CDR1 SQVTM, CDR2 ANQGSEA. CDR3 sequence (DNA): TGCAGCGGGGCAGCTGACACAGACCCCTACGAGCAGTACTTC. Amino acid sequence: CSGAADTDPYEQYF.

This chain connects TRBV11-3 to TRBJ2-5; no clear D. The V and J ends lost 2 bases and 5 bases respectively, with 12 bases between them. The germline gives CDR1 SGHNT, CDR2 YENEEA. The CDR3 runs 14 residues. CDR3 sequence (DNA): TGTGCCAGCAGCTTAAGCCCGGGCCTCGAGACCCAGTACTTC. This sequence encodes CASSLSPGLETQYF.

V and J are TRBV19 and TRBJ2-6; no reliable D call. Germline values: CDR1 LNHDA, CDR2 SQIVND (reference sequence). Trimming removed 11 bases from V and 0 bases from J, with 8 bases in between. The CDR3 loop spans 13 amino acids. The CDR3, as DNA: TGTGCCTCCCAGTCCTCTGGGGCCAACGTCCTGACTTTC. Amino acid sequence: CASQSSGANVLTF.

The chain has TRBV18 and TRBJ1-2; tentative D call: TRBD1 (5 bases). This CDR3 region has 14 residues. Germline CDR1 is KGHSH and CDR2 is LQKENI. V lost 6 bases and J 4 bases, leaving 15 bases between the germline ends. This CDR3 reads CASSPTQEFYGYTF. In nucleotides, the CDR3 is TGTGCCAGCTCGCCGACACAGGAGTTCTATGGCTACACCTTC.

This clone has a single count. The chain recombines TRBV29-1 with TRBJ2-7; D possibly matches TRBD1 or TRBD2 (5 bases each). The CDR3 is 12 amino acids. CDR1 and CDR2 (germline): SQVTM, ANQGSEA. Trimming cost V 7 bases and J 3 bases, with 13 bases left between them. CDR3 amino acids: CSAGTQYYEQYF. CDR3 DNA sequence: TGCAGCGCCGGGACCCAATACTACGAGCAGTACTTC.

The chain is built from TRBV5-4 and TRBJ2-1; a weak D match, TRBD2 (5 bases). Between the trimmed V and J ends, which lost 2 bases and 2 bases, there was a span of 11 bases. The CDR3 runs to 15 residues. Germline lookup yields CDR1 SGHNT and CDR2 YYREEE (reference sequence). This CDR3 is CASSLSLGTYNEQFF. CDR3 DNA: TGTGCCAGCAGCTTATCACTAGGAACCTACAATGAGCAGTTCTTC.

The rearrangement joins TRBV6-5 to TRBJ2-3, with TRBD2 identical over 7 bases. Per the germline V gene, CDR1 is MNHEY and CDR2 is SVGAGI. The J segment lost 0 bases and the V segment lost 4 bases, leaving 4 bases of the junction unmatched. CDR3 length: 15 residues. The chain's CDR3 is CASSFFSGSTDTQYF. As DNA, the CDR3 is TGTGCCAGCAGTTTCTTTAGCGGGAGCACAGATACGCAGTATTTT.

The rearrangement uses TRBV6-5 and TRBJ2-4, with D perhaps given as TRBD1 or TRBD2 (5 bases each). Trimming pared 5 bases from V and 1 base from J, leaving 12 bases between. This CDR3 is 15 amino acids long. In germline, CDR1 is MNHEY, CDR2 SVGAGI. Here the CDR3 reads CASSRAEGAKNIQYF. The CDR3 bases are TGTGCCAGCAGTAGGGCCGAGGGGGCCAAAAACATTCAGTACTTC.

This clone was counted a single time. The CDR3 spells CASSLPHPGTRSNEQFF. CDR3 nucleotide sequence: TGCGCCAGCAGCCTCCCCCACCCCGGGACTAGATCAAATGAGCAGTTCTTC. This chain links TRBV4-3 with TRBJ2-1; 8 bases align to TRBD2. The CDR3 contains 17 residues. CDR1 and CDR2 (germline): LGHNA, YSLEER. Germline trimming cut 4 bases from V and 7 bases from J; bases unmatched to any gene: 15.

The chain links TRBV25-1 to TRBJ1-6; no definite D call. The germline V gene has CDR1 MGHDK and CDR2 SYGVNS. Trimming took 3 bases from V and 3 from J, leaving 0 bases between them. This CDR3 spans 12 amino acids. The CDR3 here is CASSDYNSPLHF. The CDR3 nucleotides read TGTGCCAGCAGTGACTATAATTCACCCCTCCACTTT. Full variable domain (outside the CDR3, taken from reference TRBV25-1 and TRBJ1-6): EADIYQTPRYLVIGTGKKITLECSQTMGHDKMYWYQQDPGMELHLIHYSYGVNSTEKGDLSSESTVSRIRTEHFPLTLESARPSHTSQYLCASSDYNSPLHFGNGTRLTVT.

The chain carries TRBV7-9 and TRBJ2-1; D is perhaps TRBD1 (6 bases). The V gene lost 7 bases and the J gene lost 4 bases, with 14 bases spanning the gap. This CDR3 contains 14 residues. Per germline, CDR1 SEHNR and CDR2 FQNEAQ (reference sequence). The CDR3 reads CASTRGDSYNEQFF. Written as DNA, the CDR3 is TGTGCCAGCACCAGGGGAGATTCGTACAATGAGCAGTTCTTC.

The chain recombines TRBV27 with TRBJ1-5; D gene unclear. Looked up from germline, CDR1 is MNHEY and CDR2 is SMNVEV (reference sequence). Trimming left V 5 bases short and J 5 bases short, with 19 bases between. The CDR3 totals 16 residues. The CDR3 DNA follows: TGTGCCAGCAGTCCTCTCGCTTCAAGTACGGATCAGCCCCAGCATTTT. Protein product: CASSPLASSTDQPQHF.

This rearrangement joins TRBV4-2 to TRBJ1-4; 7 bases map to TRBD1. The CDR3 consists of 14 residues. The trim removed 1 base at V and 7 bases at J, leaving 3 bases unmatched. In germline, CDR1 is LGHNA, CDR2 YNFKEQ. The CDR3, as DNA: TGTGCCAGCAGCCAAGGAGGGGGCGGTGAAAAACTGTTTTTT. Its protein product is CASSQGGGGEKLFF.

V is TRBV30 and J is TRBJ1-4, with D perhaps matching TRBD1 (6 bases). The V and J ends lost 4 bases and 7 bases respectively, with 10 bases between them. CDR1 is GTSNPN and CDR2 is SVGIG in the germline V gene (reference sequence). This CDR3 region has 12 residues. Here the CDR3 DNA reads TGTGCCTGGACCCCAGGGGTTGAAAAACTGTTTTTT. It encodes CAWTPGVEKLFF. The whole variable domain, remainder taken from reference TRBV30 and TRBJ1-4, is SQTIHQWPATLVQPVGSPLSLECTVEGTSNPNLYWYRQAAGRGLQLLFYSVGIGQISSEVPQNLSASRPQDRQFILSSKKLLLSDSGFYLCAWTPGVEKLFFGSGTQLSVL.

The chain recombines TRBV9 with TRBJ1-2; unclear D gene. Germline loops: CDR1 SGDLS, CDR2 YYNGEE. V lost 0 bases and J 4 bases, leaving 7 bases between the germline ends. The CDR3 extends over 13 amino acids. The CDR3 DNA sequence: TGTGCCAGCAGCGTAGACAGCGCCTATGGCTACACCTTC. Translating gives CASSVDSAYGYTF.

V and J are TRBV29-1 and TRBJ1-2; D remains ambiguous. V lost 2 bases, J lost 0 bases, and 4 bases lay in between. The CDR3 has 12 amino acids. Germline CDR1 and CDR2: SQVTM and ANQGSEA. CDR3 DNA sequence: TGCAGCGTTGAAAGGGCTAACTATGGCTACACCTTC. Translated, it gives CSVERANYGYTF.

The V gene is TRBV11-1, the J gene TRBJ1-6; 8 nucleotides agree with TRBD1. CDR1 SGHAT and CDR2 FQDESV come from the germline V gene (reference sequence). The CDR3 extends over 14 amino acids. With V trimmed by 4 bases and J by 10 bases, 6 bases remained unmatched. This chain's CDR3 is CASSSQGAGSPLHF. The CDR3, as DNA: TGTGCCAGCAGCTCCCAGGGGGCCGGATCACCCCTCCACTTT.

V and J are TRBV18 and TRBJ2-1; TRBD2 aligns across 13 bases. The V gene end was trimmed by 1 base and the J gene end by 1 base; junction bases not matched to a gene: 1. The CDR3 totals 17 residues. Germline V gene lookup returns CDR1 KGHSH and CDR2 LQKENI. CDR3 sequence (DNA): TGTGCCAGCTCACCACGGACTAGCGGGAGTTCCTACAATGAGCAGTTCTTC. It is translated as CASSPRTSGSSYNEQFF.

The chain has TRBV28 and TRBJ1-5; unclear D gene. Germline V CDR1 and CDR2: MDHEN, SYDVKM. The ends were cut back, 6 bases at V and 4 bases at J, with 4 bases in the middle. The CDR3 is 11 residues long. In DNA, the CDR3 is TGTGCCAGCAGCCGTAATCAGCCCCAGCATTTT. Protein: CASSRNQPQHF.

This chain uses TRBV5-6 with TRBJ2-7, with TRBD2 as a possible D gene (6 bases). V lost 2 bases, J lost 6 bases, and 12 bases lay in between. The germline CDR1 and CDR2 sequences are SGHDT and YYEEEE. The CDR3 is 13 residues long. This CDR3 reads CASSFMWGGEQYF. DNA for the CDR3: TGTGCCAGCAGCTTTATGTGGGGAGGCGAGCAGTACTTC.

This chain links TRBV28 with TRBJ1-2; 9 bases agree with TRBD1. J gave up 6 bases and V 6 bases, and 11 bases lay outside the gene matches. Germline V CDR1 and CDR2: MDHEN, SYDVKM. The CDR3 spans 15 residues. The DNA for the CDR3 is TGTGCCAGCAGACAGGGGGCAATTCGCTTTCATGGCTACACCTTC. Translating it yields CASRQGAIRFHGYTF.